This paragraph covers one T cell receptor (beta chain) sequence. The table came from immunoSEQ multiplex PCR; TCRdb's copy has only in-frame clones and leaves some out. The sample lists roughly 650,000 clones; about 97% were seen once. This sample was taken from a study of shared clonotypes between healthy human individuals. The sample comprised naive CD4+ T cells sorted from blood. Subset: CD45RA+ positively selected. The clonotype originates from a woman in her twenties or thirties in good health.

As DNA, the CDR3 is TGTGCCAGTAGTATGCCGAGATGGACGGCTATCTCGTTGAACTATGGCTACACCTTC. It codes for CASSMPRWTAISLNYGYTF. The genes are TRBV19 and TRBJ1-2; no firm D call. The CDR3 covers 19 residues. The germline V gene encodes CDR1 LNHDA and CDR2 SQIVND (reference sequence). The ends were cut back, 3 bases at V and 2 bases at J, with 25 bases in the middle.